The 18 T cell receptor beta chains below all came from one sample that was sequenced in a study of blood T cells in healthy people across ages. Combining a sample-barcoded 5' primer with a J-beta primer mix, a second PCR ran for 7 to 11 cycles. TCRdb reprocessed the 5' RACE reads with MiXCR, giving one entry per CDR3 protein. The table lists approximately 880,000 distinct CDR3 sequences, about 48% of them singletons, with roughly 13% in the top ten. The sequenced sample was blood. These receptors all come from a man aged 25-40 years in good health.

CDR3 residues: CASRPGGGRGYEQYF. In DNA, the CDR3 is TGTGCCAGCAGACCCGGGGGCGGGCGGGGCTACGAGCAGTACTTC. The chain joins TRBV27 to TRBJ2-7; TRBD1 or TRBD2 may be the D gene (6 bases each). The germline gives CDR1 MNHEY, CDR2 SMNVEV (reference sequence). V lost 6 bases and J 3 bases, leaving 18 bases between the germline ends. The CDR3 runs 15 residues.

This clonotype was seen repeatedly, ten times or more. This chain connects TRBV5-5 to TRBJ2-5, with D possibly TRBD2 on 6 matching bases. Germline V gives CDR1 SGHKS, CDR2 YYEKEE (reference sequence). V lost 0 bases to trimming and J lost 0 bases, with 9 bases between them. CDR3 length equals 15 residues. The CDR3 DNA follows: TGTGCCAGCAGCTTGGAATGGGACTACCAAGAGACCCAGTACTTC. This encodes CASSLEWDYQETQYF.

This clonotype was recorded a few times. The rearrangement joins TRBV6-1 to TRBJ2-3, with D unresolved. V was shortened by 7 bases and J by 0 bases, with 11 bases between the two germline ends. The length of the CDR3 is 14 residues. The V gene's germline CDR1 is MNHNS and CDR2 SASEGT. CDR3 nucleotides: TGTGCCAGCAAAGATCCAGCTAGCACAGATACGCAGTATTTT. The encoded protein is CASKDPASTDTQYF.

The rearrangement uses TRBV3-1 and TRBJ1-1, with a weak D call TRBD1 (6 bases). The V gene's germline CDR1 is LGHDT and CDR2 YNNKEL (reference sequence). V was shortened by 4 bases and J by 1 base, with 16 bases between the two germline ends. This CDR3 comprises 16 residues. The CDR3 sequence: CASSPEGGQRNTEAFF. The CDR3 DNA follows: TGTGCCAGCAGCCCCGAAGGAGGACAGAGGAACACTGAAGCTTTCTTT.

The chain links TRBV7-2 to TRBJ2-3, with 7 bases fitting TRBD2. The CDR3 totals 15 residues. CDR1 SGHTA and CDR2 FQGNSA come from the germline V gene. V dropped 5 bases and J dropped 6; count of bases not matched to a gene: 11. CDR3 amino acids: CASSLDWTRGDTQYF. The CDR3 nucleotides are TGTGCCAGCAGCCTTGACTGGACTAGAGGGGATACGCAGTATTTT.

A few counts support this clonotype. V is TRBV7-8 and J is TRBJ2-3, with TRBD1 matching over 9 bases. This CDR3 has 16 residues. Germline V gene sequence: CDR1 SGHVS, CDR2 FQNEAQ. Trimming removed 5 bases from V and 4 bases from J; junction bases left unmatched: 10. The CDR3 loop is CASSPPDRGAPDTQYF. DNA for the CDR3: TGTGCCAGCAGCCCACCGGACAGGGGCGCCCCAGATACGCAGTATTTT.

CDR3 region: CSARSTKGRSSFF. The CDR3 nucleotides read TGCAGTGCTAGATCAACTAAAGGACGGAGCTCGTTCTTC. J is TRBJ2-1 and V is TRBV20-1; D not resolved. The V gene lost 2 bases and the J gene lost 15 bases, with 20 bases spanning the gap. Looked up from germline, CDR1 is DFQATT and CDR2 is SNEGSKA (reference sequence). The CDR3 totals 13 residues.

The chain combines TRBV9 with TRBJ2-1, with 7 bases matching TRBD2. J was trimmed by 5 bases and V by 2 bases; bases with no gene match: 7. Germline V lookup: CDR1 SGDLS, CDR2 YYNGEE. The CDR3 runs 15 residues. CDR3 DNA: TGTGCCAGCAGCGTGGGACTACCTGTCGACAATGAGCAGTTCTTC. This encodes CASSVGLPVDNEQFF.

The chain joins TRBV24-1 to TRBJ2-4; TRBD1 matches at 7 bases. The germline gives CDR1 KGHDR, CDR2 SFDVKD. This CDR3 is built from 14 residues. J gave up 4 bases and V 4 bases, and 3 bases lay outside the gene matches. In nucleotides, the CDR3 is TGTGCCACCAGTGAGGGACAGACAAAAAACATTCAGTACTTC. Translating gives CATSEGQTKNIQYF.

This clonotype was picked up a small number of times. The chain links TRBV28 to TRBJ2-4, with D tentatively TRBD1 (5 bases). This CDR3 contains 14 residues. V was trimmed by 5 bases and J by 2 bases, leaving 10 bases between them. Germline CDR1 reads MDHEN; CDR2 reads SYDVKM. DNA of the CDR3: TGTGCCAGCAGTCCCGCAGGGTCCAAAAACATTCAGTACTTC. Its translation: CASSPAGSKNIQYF.

The chain recombines TRBV7-2 with TRBJ2-4, with a weak D call TRBD2 (5 bases). The J call may be faulty, since TRBJ2-5 better matches the DNA end. Germline CDR1 is SGHTA and CDR2 is FQGNSA. The CDR3 runs to 14 residues. In nucleotides, the CDR3 is TGTGCCAGCAGAACTCGACGTGGACTCGGGACCCAGTACTTC. Protein sequence: CASRTRRGLGTQYF.

This clonotype was observed a handful of times. The chain employs TRBV4-1 and TRBJ2-6, with D tentatively TRBD1 (6 bases). The V gene's germline CDR1 is MGHRA and CDR2 YSYEKL. The length of the CDR3 is 17 residues. The germline V and J ends were trimmed by 0 bases and 1 base, with 10 bases remaining between them. CDR3 coding DNA: TGCGCCAGCAGCCAAGAGGCCCAGGGGTCTGGGGCCAACGTCCTGACTTTC. Amino acids: CASSQEAQGSGANVLTF.

This clonotype has just a few counts. The chain carries TRBV5-1 and TRBJ1-2; 10 positions match TRBD1. V lost 2 bases to trimming and J lost 8 bases; unmatched junction nucleotides: 6. Germline V gives CDR1 SGHRS, CDR2 YFSETQ. This CDR3 spans 14 amino acids. CDR3 DNA: TGCGCCAGCAGCTTACCCGGGACAGGGGTCGGCTACACCTTC. As protein: CASSLPGTGVGYTF.

The chain uses TRBV20-1 and TRBJ2-7; D call uncertain. Germline loops: CDR1 DFQATT, CDR2 SNEGSKA (reference sequence). This CDR3 contains 10 residues. Between the trimmed V and J ends, which lost 5 bases and 12 bases, there was a span of 14 bases. The CDR3 nucleotides are TGCAGTGCTCTCAGCGAATCCTCGTACTTC. As protein: CSALSESSYF.

This clonotype has more than one count but fewer than ten. The chain is built from TRBV6-5 and TRBJ1-4, with TRBD1 identical over 7 bases. The germline CDR1 and CDR2 sequences are MNHEY and SVGAGI. This CDR3 contains 17 residues. The junction had 11 bases not matched to a gene; V was cut back by 5 bases and J by 2 bases. CDR3 sequence: CASSPRGRGETNEKLFF. The CDR3 DNA sequence: TGTGCCAGCAGTCCCCGAGGCAGGGGGGAGACTAATGAAAAACTGTTTTTT.

The chain has TRBV27 and TRBJ2-7; 8 bases are shared with TRBD1. CDR1 MNHEY and CDR2 SMNVEV come from the germline V gene (reference sequence). The CDR3 is made up of 14 amino acids. V shed 4 bases, J shed 4 bases, and the junction held 6 bases outside the gene matches. The CDR3, as DNA: TGTGCCAGCAGTTCCGTGACAGGGGTTTACGAGCAGTACTTC. Translation: CASSSVTGVYEQYF.

The chain recombines TRBV7-9 with TRBJ2-1; TRBD2 matches at 8 bases. V lost 8 bases and J lost 7; bases outside the gene matches: 16. Looked up from germline, CDR1 is SEHNR and CDR2 is FQNEAQ (reference sequence). This CDR3 has 16 amino acids. CDR3 sequence (DNA): TGTGCCAGCCCAGCCCCTCGGGCGGGGGGACTAAATGAGCAGTTCTTC. Protein: CASPAPRAGGLNEQFF.

This clonotype was found a few times. This sequence joins TRBV4-1 and TRBJ1-4; 9 bases are shared with TRBD1. Germline V gives CDR1 MGHRA, CDR2 YSYEKL. The CDR3 has 15 residues. V trimming: 5 bases; J trimming: 7 bases; junction bases outside the gene matches: 8. CDR3 nucleotide sequence: TGCGCCAGCAGCTTTACCGGGACAGGGTTTGAAAAACTGTTTTTT. As protein: CASSFTGTGFEKLFF.